This is a list of T cell receptor beta chains from one sample in a study of T cells in Graves' hyperthyroidism and ophthalmopathy. TCRdb independently ran MiXCR on the multiplex PCR reads; one entry per CDR3 protein. The top ten hold about 50% of the sample, which has 500,000 to 550,000 distinct CDR3 sequences, 20% seen once. Sequencing was carried out using blood. These receptors all stem from a man aged 35-49 years with Graves' ophthalmopathy. CDR3s include the opening cysteine and the closing phenylalanine or tryptophan. The D gene is left open where the match is weak. Some rows have no size entry. The others give once, few or many, or a class for an expanded clone.

J | size | D | V | CDR3 | DNA
TRBJ2-2 | few | NA | TRBV6-5 | CASSYAWRGIAGELFF | TGTGCCAGCAGTTACGCCTGGAGGGGTATCGCCGGGGAGCTGTTTTTT
TRBJ2-5 | NA | TRBD2 | TRBV19 | CASSTGLAVKETQYF | TGTGCCAGTAGTACTGGACTAGCGGTTAAAGAGACCCAGTACTTC
TRBJ1-2 | NA | NA | TRBV5-1 | CASSLNSDSGRTWGYTF | TGCGCCAGCAGCTTGAATTCGGACAGCGGGCGAACTTGGGGCTACACCTTC
TRBJ2-2 | few | NA | TRBV6-1 | CASRTVGNTGELFF | TGTGCCAGCAGGACAGTGGGGAACACCGGGGAGCTGTTTTTT
TRBJ1-1 | NA | NA | TRBV5-1 | CASSQGHSMNTEAFF | TGCGCCAGCAGCCAGGGACACAGCATGAACACTGAAGCTTTCTTT
TRBJ2-5 | many | TRBD2 | TRBV4-3 | CASSQELREGTQYF | TGCGCCAGCAGCCAAGAGTTGCGGGAGGGGACCCAGTACTTC
TRBJ2-1 | many | TRBD2 | TRBV28 | CASSLGTSNVNEQFF | TGTGCCAGCAGTTTAGGGACTAGCAATGTCAATGAGCAGTTCTTC
TRBJ2-1 | many | TRBD1 | TRBV15 | CATSRGYSALGQGLNEQFF | TGTGCCACCAGCAGAGGATACTCGGCGTTGGGACAGGGTCTCAATGAGCAGTTCTTC
TRBJ2-2 | many | NA | TRBV7-3 | CASSLTPGELFF | TGTGCCAGCAGCTTAACCCCCGGGGAGCTGTTTTTT
TRBJ2-7 | many | TRBD2 | TRBV28 | CASSVLTSGGDYEQYF | TGTGCCAGCAGTGTCTTGACTAGCGGGGGGGACTACGAGCAGTACTTC
TRBJ1-2 | many | TRBD1 | TRBV7-8 | CASPGTGPGYTF | TGTGCCAGCCCAGGGACAGGGCCTGGCTACACCTTC
TRBJ2-1 | NA | NA | TRBV7-8 | CASSLAGKEFF | TGTGCCAGCAGCTTAGCCGGGAAGGAGTTCTTC
TRBJ2-5 | once | NA | TRBV20-1 | CSARVEETQYF | TGCAGTGCTAGAGTGGAAGAGACCCAGTACTTC
TRBJ1-5 | many | NA | TRBV18 | CASSPQGNQPQHF | TGTGCCAGCAGCCCACAGGGCAATCAGCCCCAGCATTTT
TRBJ2-1 | many | TRBD2 | TRBV6-9 | CASSYSSKRGGNEQFF | TGTGCCAGCAGTTATTCCTCCAAGAGGGGAGGGAATGAGCAGTTCTTC
TRBJ2-1 | NA | NA | TRBV30 | CAWRGIPRDNEQFF | TGTGCCTGGAGGGGAATTCCTCGGGACAATGAGCAGTTCTTC
TRBJ2-5 | NA | NA | TRBV5-1 | CASRPAGTRKETQYF | TGCGCCAGCAGACCCGCCGGGACAAGAAAAGAGACCCAGTACTTC
TRBJ2-7 | few | TRBD2 | TRBV11-2 | CASSLVAGTSSYEQYF | TGTGCCAGCAGCTTAGTGGCCGGGACTAGCTCCTACGAGCAGTACTTC
TRBJ2-5 | many | NA | TRBV6-1 | CASSLPPPYQETQYF | TGTGCCAGCAGCCTCCCCCCCCCGTACCAAGAGACCCAGTACTTC
TRBJ2-7 | few | TRBD2 | TRBV10-3 | CAISGLAGGNEQYF | TGTGCCATCAGCGGACTAGCGGGGGGCAACGAGCAGTACTTC
TRBJ2-7 | many | NA | TRBV12-3/TRBV12-4 | CASRERNSPYEQYF | TGTGCCAGCAGGGAACGAAACAGCCCCTACGAGCAGTACTTC
TRBJ2-5 | many | TRBD1 | TRBV11-2 | CASSFLQQGRETQYF | TGTGCCAGCAGCTTCCTCCAACAGGGGCGAGAGACCCAGTACTTC
TRBJ1-2 | few | TRBD1 | TRBV20-1 | CSAREGQTYGYTF | TGCAGTGCTAGAGAGGGACAGACCTATGGCTACACCTTC
TRBJ2-1 | few | TRBD2 | TRBV9 | CASSVVTSGSGQFF | TGTGCCAGCAGCGTAGTGACTAGCGGGTCAGGGCAGTTCTTC
TRBJ2-1 | NA | NA | TRBV29-1 | CSVEVGRTAYNEQFF | TGCAGCGTTGAAGTTGGGAGGACCGCCTACAATGAGCAGTTCTTC
TRBJ2-3 | few | TRBD1 | TRBV9 | CASSPPEGATDTQYF | TGTGCCAGCAGCCCGCCCGAGGGGGCCACAGATACGCAGTATTTT
TRBJ2-7 | many | TRBD1 | TRBV2 | CASRPGQGTDEQYF | TGTGCCAGCAGGCCGGGACAGGGGACCGACGAGCAGTACTTC
TRBJ2-1 | NA | TRBD2 | TRBV11-2 | CASGYPPTGTSGSLYNEQFF | TGTGCCAGCGGATACCCCCCTACCGGGACTAGCGGGAGTCTTTACAATGAGCAGTTCTTC